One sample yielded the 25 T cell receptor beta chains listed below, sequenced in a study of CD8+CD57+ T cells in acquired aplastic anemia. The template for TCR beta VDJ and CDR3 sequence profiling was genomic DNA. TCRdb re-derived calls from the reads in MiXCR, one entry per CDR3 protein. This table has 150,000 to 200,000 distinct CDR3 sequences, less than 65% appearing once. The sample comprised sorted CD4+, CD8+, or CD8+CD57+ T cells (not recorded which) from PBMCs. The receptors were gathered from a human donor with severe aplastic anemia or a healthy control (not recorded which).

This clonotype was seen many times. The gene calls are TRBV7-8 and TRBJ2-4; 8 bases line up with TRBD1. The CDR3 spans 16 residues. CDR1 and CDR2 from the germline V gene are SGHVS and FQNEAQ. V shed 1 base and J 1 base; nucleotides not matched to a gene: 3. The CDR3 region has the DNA TGTGCCAGCAGCTTAGTCCACAGGGGGGCCAAAAACATTCAGTACTTC. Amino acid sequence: CASSLVHRGAKNIQYF.

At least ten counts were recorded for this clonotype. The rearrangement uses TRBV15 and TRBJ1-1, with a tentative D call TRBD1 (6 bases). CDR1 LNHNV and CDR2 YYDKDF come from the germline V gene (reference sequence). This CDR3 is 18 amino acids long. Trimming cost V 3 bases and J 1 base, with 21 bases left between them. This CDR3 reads CATSRIQSPGQPNTEAFF. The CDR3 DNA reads TGTGCCACCAGCAGGATACAATCACCCGGACAGCCGAACACTGAAGCTTTCTTT.

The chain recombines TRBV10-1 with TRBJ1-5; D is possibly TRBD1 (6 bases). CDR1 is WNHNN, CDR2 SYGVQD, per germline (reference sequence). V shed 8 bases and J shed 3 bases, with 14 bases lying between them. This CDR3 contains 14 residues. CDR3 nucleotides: TGCGCCAGCTCAACCGGACAGCCCAATCAGCCCCAGCATTTT. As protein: CASSTGQPNQPQHF.

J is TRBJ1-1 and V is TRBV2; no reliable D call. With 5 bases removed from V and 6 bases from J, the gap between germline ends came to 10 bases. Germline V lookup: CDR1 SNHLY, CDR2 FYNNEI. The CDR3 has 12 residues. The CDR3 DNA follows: TGTGCCAGCAGTCCCGAGTTGGCTGAAGCTTTCTTT. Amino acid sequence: CASSPELAEAFF. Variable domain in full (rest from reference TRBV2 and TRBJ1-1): EPEVTQTPSHQVTQMGQEVILRCVPISNHLYFYWYRQILGQKVEFLVSFYNNEISEKSEIFDDQFSVERPDGSNFTLKIRSTKLEDSAMYFCASSPELAEAFFGQGTRLTVV.

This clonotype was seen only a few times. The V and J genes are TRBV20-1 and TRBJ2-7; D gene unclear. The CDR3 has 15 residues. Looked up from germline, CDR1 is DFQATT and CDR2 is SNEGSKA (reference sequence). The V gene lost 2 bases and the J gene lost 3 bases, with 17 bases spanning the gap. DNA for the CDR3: TGCAGTGCTAGATCGTCGCCCCTGTTAGGCTACGAGCAGTACTTC. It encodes CSARSSPLLGYEQYF.

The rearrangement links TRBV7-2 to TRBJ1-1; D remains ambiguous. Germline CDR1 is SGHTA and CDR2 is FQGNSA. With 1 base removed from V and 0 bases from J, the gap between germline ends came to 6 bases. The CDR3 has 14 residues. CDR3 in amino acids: CASSLVFLNTEAFF. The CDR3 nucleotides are TGTGCCAGCAGCTTAGTCTTTCTGAACACTGAAGCTTTCTTT.

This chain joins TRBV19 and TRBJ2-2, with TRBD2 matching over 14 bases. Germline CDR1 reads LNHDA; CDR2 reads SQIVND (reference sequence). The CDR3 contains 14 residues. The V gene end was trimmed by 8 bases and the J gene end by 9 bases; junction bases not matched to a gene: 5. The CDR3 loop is CASYGTSGRRELFF. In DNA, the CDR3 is TGTGCCAGTTACGGGACTAGCGGGAGAAGGGAGCTGTTTTTT.

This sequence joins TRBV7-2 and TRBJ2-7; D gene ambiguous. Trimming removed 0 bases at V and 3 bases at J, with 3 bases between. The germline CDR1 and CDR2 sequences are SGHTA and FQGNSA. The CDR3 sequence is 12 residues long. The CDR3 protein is CASSLAVYEQYF. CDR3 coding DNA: TGTGCCAGCAGCTTAGCGGTCTACGAGCAGTACTTC.

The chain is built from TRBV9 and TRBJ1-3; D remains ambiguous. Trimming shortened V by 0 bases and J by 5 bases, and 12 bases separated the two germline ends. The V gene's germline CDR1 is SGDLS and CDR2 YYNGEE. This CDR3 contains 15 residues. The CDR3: CASSVGDRHRNTIYF. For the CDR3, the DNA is TGTGCCAGCAGCGTAGGAGATAGGCATAGAAACACCATATATTTT.

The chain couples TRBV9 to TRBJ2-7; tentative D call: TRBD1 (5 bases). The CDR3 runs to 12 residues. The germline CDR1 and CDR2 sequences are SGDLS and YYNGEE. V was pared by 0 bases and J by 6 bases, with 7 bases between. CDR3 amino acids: CASSVERGEQYF. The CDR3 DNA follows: TGTGCCAGCAGCGTAGAAAGGGGCGAGCAGTACTTC.

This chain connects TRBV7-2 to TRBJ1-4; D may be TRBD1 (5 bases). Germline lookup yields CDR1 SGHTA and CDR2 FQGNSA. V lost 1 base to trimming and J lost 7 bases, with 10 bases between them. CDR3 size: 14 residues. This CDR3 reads CASSLGTRSEKLFF. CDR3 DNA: TGTGCCAGCAGCTTAGGGACAAGGAGTGAAAAACTGTTTTTT.

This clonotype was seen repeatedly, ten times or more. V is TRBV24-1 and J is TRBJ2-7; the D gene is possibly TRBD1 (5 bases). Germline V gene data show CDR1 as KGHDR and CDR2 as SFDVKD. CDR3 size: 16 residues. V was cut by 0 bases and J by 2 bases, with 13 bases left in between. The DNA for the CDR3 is TGTGCCACCAGTGATTTGAGGACACGGAATCCCTACGAGCAGTACTTC. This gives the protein CATSDLRTRNPYEQYF.

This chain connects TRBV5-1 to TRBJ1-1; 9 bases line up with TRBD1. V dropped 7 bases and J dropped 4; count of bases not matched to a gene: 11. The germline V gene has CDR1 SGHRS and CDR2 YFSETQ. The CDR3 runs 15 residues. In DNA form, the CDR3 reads TGCGCCAGCGGGCCGGGACAGGGCTTGAGCACTGAAGCTTTCTTT. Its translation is CASGPGQGLSTEAFF.

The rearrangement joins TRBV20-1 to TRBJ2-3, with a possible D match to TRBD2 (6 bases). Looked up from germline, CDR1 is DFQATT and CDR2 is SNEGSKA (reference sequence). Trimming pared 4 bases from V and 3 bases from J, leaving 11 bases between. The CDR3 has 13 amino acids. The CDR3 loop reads CSAILAGTDTQYF. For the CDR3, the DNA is TGCAGTGCTATATTGGCGGGAACAGATACGCAGTATTTT.

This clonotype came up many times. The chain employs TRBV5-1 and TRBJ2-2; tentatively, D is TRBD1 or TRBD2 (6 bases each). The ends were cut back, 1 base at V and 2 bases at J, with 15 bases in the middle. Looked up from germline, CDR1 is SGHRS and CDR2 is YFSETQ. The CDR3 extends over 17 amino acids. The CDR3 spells CASSLNFGGLNTGELFF. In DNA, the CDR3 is TGCGCCAGCAGCTTGAATTTTGGGGGGCTAAACACCGGGGAGCTGTTTTTT.

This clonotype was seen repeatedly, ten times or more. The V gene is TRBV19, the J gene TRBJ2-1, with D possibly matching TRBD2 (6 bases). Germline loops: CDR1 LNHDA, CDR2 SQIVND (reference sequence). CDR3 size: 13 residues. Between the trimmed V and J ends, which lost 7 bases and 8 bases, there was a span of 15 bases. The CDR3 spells CASTLSGNYEQFF. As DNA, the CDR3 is TGTGCCAGTACCCTTAGCGGTAACTATGAGCAGTTCTTC.

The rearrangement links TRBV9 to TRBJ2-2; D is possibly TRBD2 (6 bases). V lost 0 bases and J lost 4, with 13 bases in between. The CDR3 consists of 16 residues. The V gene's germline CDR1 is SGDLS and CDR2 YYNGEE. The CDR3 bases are TGTGCCAGCAGCGTAGGGCCGAGGGGAGGCACCGGGGAGCTGTTTTTT. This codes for CASSVGPRGGTGELFF.

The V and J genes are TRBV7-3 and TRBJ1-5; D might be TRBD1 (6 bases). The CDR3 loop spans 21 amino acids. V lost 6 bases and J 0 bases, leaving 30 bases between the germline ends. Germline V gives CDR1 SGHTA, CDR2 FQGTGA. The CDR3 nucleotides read TGTGCCAGCAGTGGAGAAGAGGGCTTCCGGGGGACATCCTATAGCAATCAGCCCCAGCATTTT. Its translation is CASSGEEGFRGTSYSNQPQHF.

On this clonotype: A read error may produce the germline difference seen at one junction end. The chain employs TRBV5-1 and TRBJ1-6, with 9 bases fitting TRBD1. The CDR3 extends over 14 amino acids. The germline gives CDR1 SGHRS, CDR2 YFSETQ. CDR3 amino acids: CASASGQGNSPLHF. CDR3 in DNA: TGTGCCAGCGCCTCCGGACAGGGGAATTCACCCCTCCACTTT.

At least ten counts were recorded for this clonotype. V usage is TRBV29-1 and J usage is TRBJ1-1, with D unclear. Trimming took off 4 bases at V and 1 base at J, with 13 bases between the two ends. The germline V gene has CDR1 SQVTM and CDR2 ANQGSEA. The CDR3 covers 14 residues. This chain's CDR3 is CSVVGVGGNTEAFF. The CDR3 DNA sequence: TGCAGCGTTGTCGGAGTTGGCGGGAACACTGAAGCTTTCTTT.

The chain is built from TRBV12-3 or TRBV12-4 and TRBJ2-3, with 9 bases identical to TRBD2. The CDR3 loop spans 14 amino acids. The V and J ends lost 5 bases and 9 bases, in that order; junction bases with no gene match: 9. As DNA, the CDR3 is TGTGCCAGCAGTATTAGCGGGAGCTTCGGCACGCAGTATTTT. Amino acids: CASSISGSFGTQYF.

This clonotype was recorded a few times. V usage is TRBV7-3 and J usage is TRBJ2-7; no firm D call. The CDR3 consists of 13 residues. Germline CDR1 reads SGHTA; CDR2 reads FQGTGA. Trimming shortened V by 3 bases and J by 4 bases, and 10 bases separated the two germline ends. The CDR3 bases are TGTGCCAGCAGCTTCTCCGCCGGATACGAGCAGTACTTC. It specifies CASSFSAGYEQYF.

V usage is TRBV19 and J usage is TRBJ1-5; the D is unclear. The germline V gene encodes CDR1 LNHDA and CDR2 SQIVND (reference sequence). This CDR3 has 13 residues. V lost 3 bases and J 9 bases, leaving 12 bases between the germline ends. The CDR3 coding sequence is TGTGCCAGTAGTATCACAGAACATTCGCCCCAGCATTTT. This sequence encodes CASSITEHSPQHF.

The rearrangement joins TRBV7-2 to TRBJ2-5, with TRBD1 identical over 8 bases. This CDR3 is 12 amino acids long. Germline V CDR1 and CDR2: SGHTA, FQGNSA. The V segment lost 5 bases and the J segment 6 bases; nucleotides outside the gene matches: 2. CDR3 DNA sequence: TGTGCCAGCAGCCGGGACAGGCAGACCCAGTACTTC. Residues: CASSRDRQTQYF.

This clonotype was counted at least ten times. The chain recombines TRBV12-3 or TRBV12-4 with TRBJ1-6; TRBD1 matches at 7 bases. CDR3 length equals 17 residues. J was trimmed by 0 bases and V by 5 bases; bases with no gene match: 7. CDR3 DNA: TGTGCCAGCAGTCTAACAGGGGACCTCTCCTATAATTCACCCCTCCACTTT. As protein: CASSLTGDLSYNSPLHF.